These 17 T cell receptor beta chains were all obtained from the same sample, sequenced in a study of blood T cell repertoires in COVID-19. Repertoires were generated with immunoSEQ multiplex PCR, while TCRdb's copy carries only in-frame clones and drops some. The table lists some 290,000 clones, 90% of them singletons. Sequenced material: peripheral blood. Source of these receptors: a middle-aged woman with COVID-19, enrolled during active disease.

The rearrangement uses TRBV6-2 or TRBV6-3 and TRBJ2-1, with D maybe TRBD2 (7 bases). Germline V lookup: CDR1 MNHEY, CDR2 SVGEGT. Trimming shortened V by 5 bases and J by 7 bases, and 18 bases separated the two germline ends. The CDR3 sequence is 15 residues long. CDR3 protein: CASSPPGGPRNEQFF. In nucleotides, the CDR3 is TGTGCCAGCAGTCCCCCCGGGGGGCCTAGGAATGAGCAGTTCTTC.

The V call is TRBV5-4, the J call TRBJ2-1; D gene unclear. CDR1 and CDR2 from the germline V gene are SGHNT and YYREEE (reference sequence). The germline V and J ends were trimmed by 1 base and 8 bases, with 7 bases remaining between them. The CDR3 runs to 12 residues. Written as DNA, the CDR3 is TGTGCCAGCAGCTTGCGGCTAGATGAGCAGTTCTTC. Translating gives CASSLRLDEQFF.

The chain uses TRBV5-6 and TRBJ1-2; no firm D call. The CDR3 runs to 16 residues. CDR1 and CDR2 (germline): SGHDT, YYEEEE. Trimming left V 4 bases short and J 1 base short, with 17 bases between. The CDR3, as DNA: TGTGCCAGCAGCCCCGCCGACTTCCTCGATAACTATGGCTACACCTTC. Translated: CASSPADFLDNYGYTF.

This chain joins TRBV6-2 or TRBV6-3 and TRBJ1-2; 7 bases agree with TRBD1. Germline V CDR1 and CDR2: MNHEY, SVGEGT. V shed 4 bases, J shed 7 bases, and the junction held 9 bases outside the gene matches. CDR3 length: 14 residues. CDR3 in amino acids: CASSLVTGTSGYTF. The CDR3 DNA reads TGTGCCAGCAGTTTAGTGACAGGGACCTCTGGCTACACCTTC.

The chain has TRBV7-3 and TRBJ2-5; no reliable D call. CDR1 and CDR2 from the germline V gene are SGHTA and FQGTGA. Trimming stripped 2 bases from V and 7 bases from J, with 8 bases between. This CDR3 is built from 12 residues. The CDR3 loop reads CASSLGFGTQYF. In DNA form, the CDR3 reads TGTGCCAGCAGCTTAGGTTTCGGGACCCAGTACTTC.

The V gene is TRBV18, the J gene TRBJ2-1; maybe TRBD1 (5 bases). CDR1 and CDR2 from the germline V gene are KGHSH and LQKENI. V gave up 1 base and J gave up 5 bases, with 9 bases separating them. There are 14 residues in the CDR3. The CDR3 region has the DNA TGTGCCAGCTCACCACGGTCAGGGCACAATGAGCAGTTCTTC. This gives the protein CASSPRSGHNEQFF.

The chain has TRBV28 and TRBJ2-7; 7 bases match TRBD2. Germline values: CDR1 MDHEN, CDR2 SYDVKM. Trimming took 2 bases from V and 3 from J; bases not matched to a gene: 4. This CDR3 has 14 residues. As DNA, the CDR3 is TGTGCCAGCAGTTTAGTGGTAGCGGGCTACGAGCAGTACTTC. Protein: CASSLVVAGYEQYF.

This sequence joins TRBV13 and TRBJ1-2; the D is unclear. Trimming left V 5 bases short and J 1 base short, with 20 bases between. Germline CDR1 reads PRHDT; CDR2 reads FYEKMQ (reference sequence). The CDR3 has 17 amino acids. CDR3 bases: TGTGCCAGCAGCCCCGCCGGCGGGTGGGGATTTAACTATGGCTACACCTTC. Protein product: CASSPAGGWGFNYGYTF.

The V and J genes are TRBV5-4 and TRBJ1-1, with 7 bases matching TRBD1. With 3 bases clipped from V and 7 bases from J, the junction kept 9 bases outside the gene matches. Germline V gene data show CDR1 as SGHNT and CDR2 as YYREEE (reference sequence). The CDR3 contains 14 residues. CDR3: CASSSEATGIEAFF. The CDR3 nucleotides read TGTGCCAGCAGCTCTGAGGCGACAGGGATTGAAGCTTTCTTT. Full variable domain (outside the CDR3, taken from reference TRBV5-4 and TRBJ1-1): ETGVTQSPTHLIKTRGQQVTLRCSSQSGHNTVSWYQQALGQGPQFIFQYYREEENGRGNFPPRFSGLQFPNYSSELNVNALELDDSALYLCASSSEATGIEAFFGQGTRLTVV.

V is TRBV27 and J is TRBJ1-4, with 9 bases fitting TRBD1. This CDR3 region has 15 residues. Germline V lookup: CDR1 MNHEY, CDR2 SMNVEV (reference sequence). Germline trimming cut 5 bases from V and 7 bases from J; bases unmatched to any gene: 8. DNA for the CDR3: TGTGCCAGCAGTCCCTCGACAGGGGGAACTGAAAAACTGTTTTTT. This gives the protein CASSPSTGGTEKLFF.

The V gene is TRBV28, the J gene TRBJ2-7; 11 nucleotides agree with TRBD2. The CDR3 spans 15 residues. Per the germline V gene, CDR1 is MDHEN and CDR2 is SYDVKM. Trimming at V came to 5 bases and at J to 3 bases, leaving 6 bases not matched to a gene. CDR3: CASSHTGTSGYEQYF. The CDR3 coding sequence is TGTGCCAGCAGTCATACCGGGACTAGCGGCTACGAGCAGTACTTC.

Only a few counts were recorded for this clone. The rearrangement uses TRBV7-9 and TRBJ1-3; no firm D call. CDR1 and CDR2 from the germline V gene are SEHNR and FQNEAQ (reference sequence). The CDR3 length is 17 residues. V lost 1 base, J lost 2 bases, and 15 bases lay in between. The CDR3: CASSLVVGERTGNTIYF. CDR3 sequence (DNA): TGTGCCAGCAGCTTAGTTGTCGGGGAACGGACTGGAAACACCATATATTTT.

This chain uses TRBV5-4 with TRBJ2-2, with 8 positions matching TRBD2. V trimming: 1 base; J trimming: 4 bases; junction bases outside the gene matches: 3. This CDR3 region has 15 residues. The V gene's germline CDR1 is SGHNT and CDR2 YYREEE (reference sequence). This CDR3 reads CASSLQSGSTGELFF. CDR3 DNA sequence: TGTGCCAGCAGCTTGCAAAGCGGGAGCACCGGGGAGCTGTTTTTT.

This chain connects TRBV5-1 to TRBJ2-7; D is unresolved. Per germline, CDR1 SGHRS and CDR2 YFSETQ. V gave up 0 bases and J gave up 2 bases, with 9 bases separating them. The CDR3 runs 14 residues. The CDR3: CASSLGSATYEQYF. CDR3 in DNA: TGCGCCAGCAGCTTGGGAAGCGCCACCTACGAGCAGTACTTC. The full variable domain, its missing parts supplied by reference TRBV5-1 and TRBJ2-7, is KAGVTQTPRYLIKTRGQQVTLSCSPISGHRSVSWYQQTPGQGLQFLFEYFSETQRNKGNFPGRFSGRQFSNSRSEMNVSTLELGDSALYLCASSLGSATYEQYFGPGTRLTVT.

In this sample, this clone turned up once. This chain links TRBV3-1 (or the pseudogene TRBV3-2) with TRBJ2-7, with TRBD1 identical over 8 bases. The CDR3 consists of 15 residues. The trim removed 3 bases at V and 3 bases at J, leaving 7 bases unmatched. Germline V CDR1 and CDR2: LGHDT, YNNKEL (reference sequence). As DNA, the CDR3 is TGTGCCAGCAGCCACCGACAGGGGACATACTACGAGCAGTACTTC. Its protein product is CASSHRQGTYYEQYF.

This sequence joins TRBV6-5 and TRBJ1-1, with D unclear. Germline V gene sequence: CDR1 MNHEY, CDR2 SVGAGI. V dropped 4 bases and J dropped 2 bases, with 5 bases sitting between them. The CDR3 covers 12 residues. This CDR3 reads CASSLANTEAFF. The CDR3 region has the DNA TGTGCCAGCAGTTTGGCAAACACTGAAGCTTTCTTT.

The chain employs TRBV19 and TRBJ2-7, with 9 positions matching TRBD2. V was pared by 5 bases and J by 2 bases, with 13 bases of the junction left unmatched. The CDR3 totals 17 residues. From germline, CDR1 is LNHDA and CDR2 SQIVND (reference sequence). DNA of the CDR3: TGTGCCAGTAGTGCCAAAGGGCGGACTAGCGCCACCTACGAGCAGTACTTC. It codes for CASSAKGRTSATYEQYF.